Here is one T cell receptor (beta chain) with its context. Patients from Seattle were sampled longitudinally, starting during active infection. Authors' analysis steps: Amplification with reference gene primers provided the estimates of nucleated cell counts. Some clones are missing from TCRdb's copy, which holds only in-frame ones; the method was immunoSEQ multiplex PCR. The V and J calls and the clone size are those of that table, but D and trimming were determined from the DNA. Found here are about 320,000 clones, more than 70% of them singletons; the top ten hold approximately 1.6%. The data stem from a study of blood T cell repertoires in COVID-19. About the study: The samples span acute and convalescent COVID-19 from the United States, Italy and Spain. T cells, B-cell-depleted T cells, or PBMCs provided the cDNA or gDNA that served as material.

CDR1 SEHNR and CDR2 FQNEAQ come from the germline V gene (reference sequence). V lost 8 bases, J lost 5 bases, and 6 bases stayed unmatched. The CDR3 contains 14 residues. V usage is TRBV7-9 and J usage is TRBJ1-6; 7 bases align to TRBD1. The clonotype comes from a woman in her twenties or thirties with COVID-19, enrolled during active disease. The sequencing input was peripheral blood. The CDR3 nucleotides are TGTGCCAGCGACTTTGGGACAGATAATTCACCCCTCCACTTT. It is translated as CASDFGTDNSPLHF.